This T cell receptor (beta chain) was recovered during a study of blood T cell repertoires in COVID-19. Study at large: Spain, Italy and the United States supplied samples that represented acute and convalescent COVID-19. Sample material is recorded as cDNA or gDNA derived from T cells, B-cell-depleted T cells, or PBMCs.

As originally analysed: Using reference gene primer amplification, nucleated cell counts were estimated. The assay was immunoSEQ multiplex PCR, and TCRdb's table has in-frame clones only and misses some. V and J calls and clone size come straight from that table; D and trimming were deduced from the DNA. The sample lists more than 90,000 clones, around 80% occurring once. The V gene's germline CDR1 is SGHRS and CDR2 YFSETQ. This CDR3 comprises 16 residues. V was trimmed by 5 bases and J by 0 bases, leaving 15 bases between them. The chain couples TRBV5-1 to TRBJ2-1; possible D gene TRBD2, 6 bases. The sequence was collected from a man aged 80 or over with acute or convalescent COVID-19. The sequenced sample consisted of peripheral blood. CDR3 coding DNA: TGCGCCAGCAGTCTGGGGCGGGACTTCTCCTACAATGAGCAGTTCTTC. It translates to CASSLGRDFSYNEQFF.